These 3 T cell receptor beta chains originate from one sample sequenced in a study of identical twins. TCRdb called the 5' RACE reads again in MiXCR, with one record for every CDR3 protein. Of roughly 250,000 distinct CDR3 sequences listed, roughly an eighth are singletons. Sequenced: memory (CD45RO+) T cells sorted from blood. The origin of the receptors is a woman between 18 and 29 years old in good health.

This clonotype was detected only a few times. This chain uses TRBV2 with TRBJ1-2, with D possibly being TRBD1 (5 bases). The CDR3 has 13 amino acids. V gave up 6 bases and J gave up 5 bases, with 13 bases separating them. CDR1 and CDR2 from the germline V gene are SNHLY and FYNNEI. CDR3 amino acids: CASSADSGYGYTF. The CDR3 DNA reads as TGTGCCAGCAGCGCTGACAGCGGTTATGGCTACACCTTC.

This clonotype was seen at least ten times. The rearrangement joins TRBV7-2 to TRBJ2-7; D may be TRBD1 (6 bases). Germline CDR1 SGHTA, CDR2 FQGNSA. This CDR3 has 16 residues. Trimming took off 3 bases at V and 6 bases at J, with 21 bases between the two ends. The DNA of the CDR3 is TGTGCCAGCAGCTTGTATCCCCCGGGACAATTTGGCGAGCAGTACTTC. Translation gives CASSLYPPGQFGEQYF. The whole variable domain, remainder taken from reference TRBV7-2 and TRBJ2-7, is GAGVSQSPSNKVTEKGKDVELRCDPISGHTALYWYRQSLGQGLEFLIYFQGNSAPDKSGLPSDRFSAERTGGSVSTLTIQRTQQEDSAVYLCASSLYPPGQFGEQYFGPGTRLTVT.

The rearrangement links TRBV11-2 to TRBJ2-7; D gene unclear. The CDR3 extends over 15 amino acids. Germline lookup yields CDR1 SGHAT and CDR2 FQNNGV. Deletions cut 3 bases from V and 4 bases from J, with 16 bases between. This CDR3 is CASSFYSGETYEQYF. DNA for the CDR3: TGTGCCAGCAGCTTCTACTCTGGGGAAACTTACGAGCAGTACTTC.